What follows are 4 T cell receptor beta chains derived from one specimen sequenced in a study of blood T cell repertoires in COVID-19. Sequencing used immunoSEQ multiplex PCR; TCRdb keeps in-frame clones, though not all of them. The sample holds around 200,000 clones, around three quarters seen once. The sequencing input was peripheral blood. Receptors originate from a woman aged 70-85 years with acute or convalescent COVID-19.

This chain joins TRBV11-2 and TRBJ1-6, with D uncertain. Trimming pared 2 bases from V and 7 bases from J, leaving 12 bases between. Germline V gene data show CDR1 as SGHAT and CDR2 as FQNNGV. This CDR3 has 15 residues. In nucleotides, the CDR3 is TGTGCCAGCAGCTTACAGCCGGGGAACAATTCACCCCTCCACTTT. Residues: CASSLQPGNNSPLHF.

The DNA of the CDR3 is TGCGCCAGCAGCCTGACAGAAGATAATGAAAAACTGTTTTTT. Translation: CASSLTEDNEKLFF. The rearrangement links TRBV5-1 to TRBJ1-4, with a weak D call TRBD1 (5 bases). This CDR3 has 14 residues. Trimming stripped 4 bases from V and 4 bases from J, with 11 bases between. Germline values: CDR1 SGHRS, CDR2 YFSETQ.

This clone was found a few times. This rearrangement joins TRBV5-4 to TRBJ1-4; a possible D gene is TRBD1 (6 bases). Trimming left V 2 bases short and J 8 bases short, with 10 bases between. Germline loops: CDR1 SGHNT, CDR2 YYREEE (reference sequence). This CDR3 is 13 amino acids long. The CDR3 DNA reads TGTGCCAGCAGCTTTCCTGGGACAGAAAAACTGTTTTTT. This codes for CASSFPGTEKLFF.

This chain connects TRBV6-1 to TRBJ2-4; 9 bases are shared with TRBD2. This CDR3 spans 17 amino acids. Germline V CDR1 and CDR2: MNHNS, SASEGT. The J segment lost 1 base and the V segment lost 1 base, leaving 5 bases of the junction unmatched. The CDR3 DNA follows: TGTGCCAGCAGTGAAGATAGGACTAGCGCTGCCAAAAACATTCAGTACTTC. Translation gives CASSEDRTSAAKNIQYF.